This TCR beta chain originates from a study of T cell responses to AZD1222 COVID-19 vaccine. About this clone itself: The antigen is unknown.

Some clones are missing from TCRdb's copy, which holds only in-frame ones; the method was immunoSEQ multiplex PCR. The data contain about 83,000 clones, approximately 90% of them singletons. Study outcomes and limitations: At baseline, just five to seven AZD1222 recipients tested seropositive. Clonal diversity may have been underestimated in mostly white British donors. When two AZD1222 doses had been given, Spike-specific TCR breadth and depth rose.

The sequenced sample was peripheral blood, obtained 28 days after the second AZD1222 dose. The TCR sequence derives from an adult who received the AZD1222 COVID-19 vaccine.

The CDR3 protein is CASSLGNQPQHF. DNA of the CDR3: TGTGCCAGCAGTTTGGGGAATCAGCCCCAGCATTTT. The rearrangement joins TRBV6-1 to TRBJ1-5; D gene uncertain. Per the germline V gene, CDR1 is MNHNS and CDR2 is SASEGT. Trimming stripped 5 bases from V and 4 bases from J, with 6 bases between. The CDR3 sequence is 12 residues long.